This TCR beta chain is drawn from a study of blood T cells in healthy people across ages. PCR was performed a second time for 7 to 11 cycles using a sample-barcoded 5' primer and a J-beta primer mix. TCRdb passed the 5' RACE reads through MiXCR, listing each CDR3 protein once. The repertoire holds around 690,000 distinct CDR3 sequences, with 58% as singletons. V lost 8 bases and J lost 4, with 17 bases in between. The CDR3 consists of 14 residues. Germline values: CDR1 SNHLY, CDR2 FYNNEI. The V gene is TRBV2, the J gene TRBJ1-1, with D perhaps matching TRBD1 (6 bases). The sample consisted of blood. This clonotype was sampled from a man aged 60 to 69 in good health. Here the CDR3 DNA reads TGTGCCAGCTCGACAGGAGGGGAGGGCACTGAAGCTTTCTTT. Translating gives CASSTGGEGTEAFF.